A selection of T cell receptor beta chains follows, all from one sample in a study of blood T cell repertoires in COVID-19. The method was immunoSEQ multiplex PCR; TCRdb's version includes in-frame clones alone and lacks a portion of them. This table holds about 23,000 clones, roughly 90% found once. Sequenced sample: peripheral blood. The receptor source for this set is a human donor in a cohort sampled during active COVID-19. CDR3s include the opening cysteine and the closing phenylalanine or tryptophan. Fields, in order: V gene, J gene, CDR3 protein.

V gene: TRBV7-6
J gene: TRBJ2-7
CDR3 protein: CASRRDNNYEQYF

V gene: TRBV28
J gene: TRBJ2-1
CDR3 protein: CASSPGQGSYNEQFF

V gene: TRBV6-2/TRBV6-3
J gene: TRBJ1-6
CDR3 protein: CASSFRTGNSPLHF

V gene: TRBV4-2
J gene: TRBJ1-5
CDR3 protein: CASRKIGGSQPQHF

V gene: TRBV18
J gene: TRBJ1-1
CDR3 protein: CASSPPGGVNTEAFF

V gene: TRBV4-3
J gene: TRBJ2-3
CDR3 protein: CASSQGATQYF

V gene: TRBV19
J gene: TRBJ1-1
CDR3 protein: CASSIMGANTEAFF

V gene: TRBV7-2
J gene: TRBJ1-2
CDR3 protein: CASSTNRALVYGYTF

V gene: TRBV19
J gene: TRBJ1-5
CDR3 protein: CASSSEPYNQPQHF

V gene: TRBV14
J gene: TRBJ1-2
CDR3 protein: CASSPDRNYGYTF

V gene: TRBV19
J gene: TRBJ2-1
CDR3 protein: CASSVLAGGFNEQFF

V gene: TRBV4-1
J gene: TRBJ2-5
CDR3 protein: CASSQPTSGRETQYF

V gene: TRBV4-1
J gene: TRBJ2-1
CDR3 protein: CASSQDYYNEQFF

V gene: TRBV30
J gene: TRBJ1-2
CDR3 protein: CAWKRGQGNGYTF

V gene: TRBV11-1
J gene: TRBJ1-5
CDR3 protein: CASSPGTHQPQHF

V gene: TRBV7-2
J gene: TRBJ2-7
CDR3 protein: CASSLEIGGGLAYEQYF

V gene: TRBV19
J gene: TRBJ1-5
CDR3 protein: CASSIVRVASNQPQHF

V gene: TRBV11-3
J gene: TRBJ2-2
CDR3 protein: CASSLELTGANTGELFF

V gene: TRBV2
J gene: TRBJ2-1
CDR3 protein: CASTDNSYNEQFF

V gene: TRBV9
J gene: TRBJ2-7
CDR3 protein: CASSVDSSGGKYEQYF

V gene: TRBV7-2
J gene: TRBJ2-5
CDR3 protein: CASSRGAAGAILETQYF

V gene: TRBV25-1
J gene: TRBJ2-7
CDR3 protein: CASSAGQGLGYEQYF

V gene: TRBV30
J gene: TRBJ1-5
CDR3 protein: CAWSSGLDQPQHF

V gene: TRBV28
J gene: TRBJ2-7
CDR3 protein: CASSGPQKNRASYEQYF

V gene: TRBV28
J gene: TRBJ2-5
CDR3 protein: CASRPGLTQETQYF

V gene: TRBV11-3
J gene: TRBJ2-2
CDR3 protein: CASGPGTTRVRELFF

V gene: TRBV30
J gene: TRBJ2-3
CDR3 protein: CAWSRTGGWADTQYF

V gene: TRBV15
J gene: TRBJ1-5
CDR3 protein: CATSRNSPGQGPRYSNQPQHF

V gene: TRBV19
J gene: TRBJ2-7
CDR3 protein: CASSRDFPYEQYF

V gene: TRBV29-1
J gene: TRBJ1-4
CDR3 protein: CSGRDSGEKLFF

V gene: TRBV27
J gene: TRBJ2-2
CDR3 protein: CASRLRRGGTGELFF